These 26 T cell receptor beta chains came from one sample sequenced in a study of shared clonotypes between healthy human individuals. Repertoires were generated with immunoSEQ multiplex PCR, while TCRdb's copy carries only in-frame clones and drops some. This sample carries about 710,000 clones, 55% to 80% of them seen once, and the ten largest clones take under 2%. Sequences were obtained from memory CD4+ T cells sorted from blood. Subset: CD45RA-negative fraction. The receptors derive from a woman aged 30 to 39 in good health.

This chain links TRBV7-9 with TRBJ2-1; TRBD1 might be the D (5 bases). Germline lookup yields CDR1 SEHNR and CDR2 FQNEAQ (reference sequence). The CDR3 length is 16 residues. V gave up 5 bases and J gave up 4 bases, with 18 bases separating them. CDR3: CASSPRGKRMYNEQFF. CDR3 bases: TGTGCCAGCAGCCCAAGGGGCAAACGCATGTACAATGAGCAGTTCTTC.

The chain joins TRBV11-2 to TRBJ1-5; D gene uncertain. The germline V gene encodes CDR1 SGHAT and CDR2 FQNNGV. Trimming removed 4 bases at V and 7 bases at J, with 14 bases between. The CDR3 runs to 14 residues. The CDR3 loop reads CASSSPGGGQPQHF. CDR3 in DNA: TGTGCCAGCAGCTCCCCGGGAGGCGGGCAGCCCCAGCATTTT.

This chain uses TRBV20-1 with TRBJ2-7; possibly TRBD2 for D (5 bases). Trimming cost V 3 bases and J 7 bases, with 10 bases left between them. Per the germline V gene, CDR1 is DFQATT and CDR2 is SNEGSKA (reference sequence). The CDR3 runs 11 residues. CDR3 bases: TGCAGTGCTAGGGGAACTAGGGAGCAGTACTTC. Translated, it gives CSARGTREQYF.

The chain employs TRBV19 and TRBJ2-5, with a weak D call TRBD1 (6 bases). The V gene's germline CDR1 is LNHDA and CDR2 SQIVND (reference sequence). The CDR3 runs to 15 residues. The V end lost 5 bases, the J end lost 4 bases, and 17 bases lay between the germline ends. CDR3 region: CASSPQGGPGETQYF. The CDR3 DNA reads TGTGCCAGTAGTCCACAGGGTGGTCCAGGAGAGACCCAGTACTTC.

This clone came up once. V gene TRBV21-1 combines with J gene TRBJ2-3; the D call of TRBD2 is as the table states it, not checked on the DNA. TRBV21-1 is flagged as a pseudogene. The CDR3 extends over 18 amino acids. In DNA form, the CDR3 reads TGTGCCAGCAGCAAAGGGGCCTGGGGCGGGATTAGCACAGATACGCAGTATTTT. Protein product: CASSKGAWGGISTDTQYF.

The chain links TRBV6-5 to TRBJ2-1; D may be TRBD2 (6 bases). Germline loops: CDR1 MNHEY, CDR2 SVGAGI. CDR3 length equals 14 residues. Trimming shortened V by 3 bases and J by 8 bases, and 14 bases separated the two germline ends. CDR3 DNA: TGTGCCAGCAGTTATGGGAGGCGTCGCCATGAGCAGTTCTTC. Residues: CASSYGRRRHEQFF.

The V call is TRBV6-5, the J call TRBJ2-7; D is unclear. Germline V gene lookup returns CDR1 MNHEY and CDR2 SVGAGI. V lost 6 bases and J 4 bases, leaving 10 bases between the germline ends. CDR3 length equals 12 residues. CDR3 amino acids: CASSPDTYEQYF. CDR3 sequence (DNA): TGTGCCAGCAGCCCCGACACGTACGAGCAGTACTTC.

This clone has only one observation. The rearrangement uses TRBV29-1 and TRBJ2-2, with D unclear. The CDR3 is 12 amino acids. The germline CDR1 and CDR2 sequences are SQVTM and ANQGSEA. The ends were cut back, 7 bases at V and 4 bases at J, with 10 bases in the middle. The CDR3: CSAKLGTGELFF. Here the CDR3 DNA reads TGCAGCGCAAAATTGGGCACCGGGGAGCTGTTTTTT.

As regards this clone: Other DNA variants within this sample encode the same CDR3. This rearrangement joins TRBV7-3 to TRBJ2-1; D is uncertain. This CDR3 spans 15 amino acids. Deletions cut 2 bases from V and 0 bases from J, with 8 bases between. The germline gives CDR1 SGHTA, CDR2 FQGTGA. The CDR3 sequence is CASSLDPSSYNEQFF. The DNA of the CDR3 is TGTGCCAGCAGCTTAGATCCGAGCTCCTACAATGAGCAGTTCTTC.

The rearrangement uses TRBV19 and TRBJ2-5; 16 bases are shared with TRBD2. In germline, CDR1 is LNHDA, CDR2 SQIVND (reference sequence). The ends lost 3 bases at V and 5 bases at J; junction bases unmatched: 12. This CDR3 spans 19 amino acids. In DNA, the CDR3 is TGTGCCAGTAGTATTATCGGGACTAGCGGGAGGGCCCCTCCGGAGACCCAGTACTTC. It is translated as CASSIIGTSGRAPPETQYF.

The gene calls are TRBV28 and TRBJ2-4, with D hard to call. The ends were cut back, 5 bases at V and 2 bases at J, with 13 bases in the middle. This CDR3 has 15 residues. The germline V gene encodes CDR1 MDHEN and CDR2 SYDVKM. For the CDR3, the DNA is TGTGCCAGCAGTCTCCCCAGCCCTACCAAAAACATTCAGTACTTC. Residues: CASSLPSPTKNIQYF.

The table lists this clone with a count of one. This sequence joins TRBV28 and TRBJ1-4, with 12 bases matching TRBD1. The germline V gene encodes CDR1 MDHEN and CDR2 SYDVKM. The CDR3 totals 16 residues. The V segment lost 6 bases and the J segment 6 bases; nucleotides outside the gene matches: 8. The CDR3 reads CASSPRGQGADEKLFF. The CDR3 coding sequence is TGTGCCAGCAGCCCCAGGGGACAGGGGGCGGATGAAAAACTGTTTTTT.

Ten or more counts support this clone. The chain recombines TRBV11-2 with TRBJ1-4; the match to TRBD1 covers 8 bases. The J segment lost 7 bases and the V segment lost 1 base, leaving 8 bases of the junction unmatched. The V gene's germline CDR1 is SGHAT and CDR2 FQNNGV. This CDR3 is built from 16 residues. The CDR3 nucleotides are TGTGCCAGCAGCTTAGGCTCGACAGGGGTGGGTGAAAAACTGTTTTTT. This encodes CASSLGSTGVGEKLFF. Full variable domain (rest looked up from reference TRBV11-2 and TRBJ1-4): EAGVAQSPRYKIIEKRQSVAFWCNPISGHATLYWYQQILGQGPKLLIQFQNNGVVDDSQLPKDRFSAERLKGVDSTLKIQPAKLEDSAVYLCASSLGSTGVGEKLFFGSGTQLSVL.

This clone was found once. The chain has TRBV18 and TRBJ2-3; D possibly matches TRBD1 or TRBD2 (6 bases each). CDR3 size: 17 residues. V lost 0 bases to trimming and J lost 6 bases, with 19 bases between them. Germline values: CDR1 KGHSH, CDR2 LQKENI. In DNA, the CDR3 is TGTGCCAGCTCACCACCTTTGGGGGGCGGGCCGGTGGATACGCAGTATTTT. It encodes CASSPPLGGGPVDTQYF. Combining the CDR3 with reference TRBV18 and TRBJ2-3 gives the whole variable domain NAGVMQNPRHLVRRRGQEARLRCSPMKGHSHVYWYRQLPEEGLKFMVYLQKENIIDESGMPKERFSAEFPKEGPSILRIQQVVRGDSAAYFCASSPPLGGGPVDTQYFGPGTRLTVL.

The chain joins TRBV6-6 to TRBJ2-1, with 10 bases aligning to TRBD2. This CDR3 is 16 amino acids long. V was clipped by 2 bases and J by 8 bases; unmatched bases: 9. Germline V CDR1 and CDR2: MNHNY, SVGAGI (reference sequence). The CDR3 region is CASSYTGLAEAHEQFF. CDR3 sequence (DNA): TGTGCCAGCAGTTACACCGGACTAGCGGAAGCCCATGAGCAGTTCTTC.

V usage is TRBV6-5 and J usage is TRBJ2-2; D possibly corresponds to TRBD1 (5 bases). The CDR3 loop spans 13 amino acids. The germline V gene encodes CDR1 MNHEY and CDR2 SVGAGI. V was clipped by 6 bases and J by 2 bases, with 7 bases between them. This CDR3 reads CASRGLNTGELFF. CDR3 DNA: TGTGCCAGCAGGGGGCTAAACACCGGGGAGCTGTTTTTT.

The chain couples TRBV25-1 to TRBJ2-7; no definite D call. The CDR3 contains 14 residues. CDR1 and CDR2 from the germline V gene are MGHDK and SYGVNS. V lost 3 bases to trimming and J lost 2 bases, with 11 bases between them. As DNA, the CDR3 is TGTGCCAGCAGTGAGGCCGGGTCCACCTACGAGCAGTACTTC. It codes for CASSEAGSTYEQYF.

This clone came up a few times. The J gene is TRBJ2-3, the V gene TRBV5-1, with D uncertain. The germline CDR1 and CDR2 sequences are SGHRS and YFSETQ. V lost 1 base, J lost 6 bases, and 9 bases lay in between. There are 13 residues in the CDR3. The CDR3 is CASSLPSADTQYF. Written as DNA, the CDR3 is TGCGCCAGCAGCTTGCCGTCAGCGGATACGCAGTATTTT.

The CDR3 DNA reads as TGTGCCAGTAGTATTAGCGAGGGGGCAAAGCCCCAGCATTTT. This translates into CASSISEGAKPQHF. This sequence joins TRBV19 and TRBJ1-5; 7 bases agree with TRBD1. Unmatched junction bases numbered 7, after V lost 3 bases and J lost 8 bases. This CDR3 contains 14 residues. Germline-derived CDR1 and CDR2 are LNHDA and SQIVND (reference sequence).

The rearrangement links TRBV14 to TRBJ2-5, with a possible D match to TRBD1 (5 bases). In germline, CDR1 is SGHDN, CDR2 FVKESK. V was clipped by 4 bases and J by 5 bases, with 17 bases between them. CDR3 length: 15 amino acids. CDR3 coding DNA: TGTGCCAGCAGCCCGGTCTTGGGGCTCGGGGAGACCCAGTACTTC. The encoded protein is CASSPVLGLGETQYF.

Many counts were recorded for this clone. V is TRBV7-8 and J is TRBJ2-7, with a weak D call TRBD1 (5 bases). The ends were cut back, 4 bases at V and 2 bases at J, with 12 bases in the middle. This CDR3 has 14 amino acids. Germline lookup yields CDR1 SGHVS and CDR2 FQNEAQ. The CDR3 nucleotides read TGTGCCAGCAGCTCCCGGACACGGCCCTACGAGCAGTACTTC. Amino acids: CASSSRTRPYEQYF.

CDR3 residues: CASSGGQGFGGANVLTF. In nucleotides, the CDR3 is TGCGCCAGCAGCGGAGGACAGGGGTTTGGTGGGGCCAACGTCCTGACTTTC. This sequence joins TRBV5-1 and TRBJ2-6, with TRBD1 matching over 9 bases. J gave up 3 bases and V 4 bases, and 8 bases lay outside the gene matches. The CDR3 sequence is 17 residues long. Per germline, CDR1 SGHRS and CDR2 YFSETQ.

This CDR3 is CASIQDPNNNEQFF. The CDR3, as DNA: TGTGCCAGCATACAGGACCCTAATAACAATGAGCAGTTCTTC. The chain employs TRBV5-4 and TRBJ2-1, with D possibly matching TRBD1 (5 bases). Germline values: CDR1 SGHNT, CDR2 YYREEE (reference sequence). The CDR3 loop spans 14 amino acids. V was trimmed by 6 bases and J by 5 bases, leaving 15 bases between them. The full variable domain, completed using reference TRBV5-4 and TRBJ2-1, is ETGVTQSPTHLIKTRGQQVTLRCSSQSGHNTVSWYQQALGQGPQFIFQYYREEENGRGNFPPRFSGLQFPNYSSELNVNALELDDSALYLCASIQDPNNNEQFFGPGTRLTVL.

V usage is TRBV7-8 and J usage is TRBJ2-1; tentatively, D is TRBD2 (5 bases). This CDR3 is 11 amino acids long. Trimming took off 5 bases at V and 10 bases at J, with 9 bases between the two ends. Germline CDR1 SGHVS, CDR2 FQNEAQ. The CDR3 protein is CASSMASEQFF. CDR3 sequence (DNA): TGTGCCAGCAGCATGGCTAGCGAGCAGTTCTTC.

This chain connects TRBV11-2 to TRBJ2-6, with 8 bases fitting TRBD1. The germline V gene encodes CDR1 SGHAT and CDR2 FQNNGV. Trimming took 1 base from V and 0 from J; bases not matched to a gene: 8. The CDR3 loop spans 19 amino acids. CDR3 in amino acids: CASSLGVGQGYSGANVLTF. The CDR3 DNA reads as TGTGCCAGCAGCTTAGGAGTAGGACAGGGCTACTCTGGGGCCAACGTCCTGACTTTC.

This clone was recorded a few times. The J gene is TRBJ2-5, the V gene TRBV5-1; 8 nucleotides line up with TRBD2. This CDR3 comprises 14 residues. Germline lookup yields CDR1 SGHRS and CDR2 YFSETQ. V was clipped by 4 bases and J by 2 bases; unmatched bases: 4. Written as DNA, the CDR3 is TGCGCCAGCAGCCCCAGCGGGAGTCAAGAGACCCAGTACTTC. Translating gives CASSPSGSQETQYF.